The 3 T cell receptor beta chains listed next were all sequenced from one sample in a study of cytomegalovirus exposure and HLA in healthy donors. PCR involved 60 Vbeta and 13 Jbeta primers. Using immunoSEQ multiplex PCR, the repertoire was profiled, and TCRdb retains in-frame clones only, with some absent. Altogether 180,000 or so clones are present, about 62% being singletons, with the ten largest covering around 3%. The sequencing sample was made of PBMCs. Receptors originate from a man in his forties in good health and CMV-seronegative.

The V call is TRBV6-5, the J call TRBJ2-1, with 11 nucleotides matching TRBD2. CDR1 is MNHEY, CDR2 SVGAGI, per germline. After removal of 6 bases from V and 6 bases from J, the junction contained 7 bases not matched to a gene. This CDR3 has 15 residues. Written as DNA, the CDR3 is TGTGCCAGCAGCCGCCTGGGGACTAGCGGCAATGAGCAGTTCTTC. Its protein is CASSRLGTSGNEQFF.

The J gene is TRBJ1-3, the V gene TRBV7-9, with D perhaps matching TRBD1 (6 bases). The CDR3 consists of 16 residues. Germline CDR1 reads SEHNR; CDR2 reads FQNEAQ (reference sequence). The V and J ends lost 5 bases and 0 bases respectively, with 14 bases between them. The CDR3 sequence: CASSPGQFFSGNTIYF. CDR3 nucleotide sequence: TGTGCCAGCAGCCCAGGACAGTTTTTCTCTGGAAACACCATATATTTT.

The chain joins TRBV7-9 to TRBJ2-2; D possibly corresponds to TRBD1 (6 bases). Germline V gives CDR1 SEHNR, CDR2 FQNEAQ (reference sequence). This CDR3 contains 16 residues. V was cut by 6 bases and J by 5 bases, with 19 bases left in between. The CDR3 here is CASSFSGALGTGELFF. The CDR3 coding sequence is TGTGCCAGCAGTTTTTCAGGGGCGCTTGGAACCGGGGAGCTGTTTTTT.